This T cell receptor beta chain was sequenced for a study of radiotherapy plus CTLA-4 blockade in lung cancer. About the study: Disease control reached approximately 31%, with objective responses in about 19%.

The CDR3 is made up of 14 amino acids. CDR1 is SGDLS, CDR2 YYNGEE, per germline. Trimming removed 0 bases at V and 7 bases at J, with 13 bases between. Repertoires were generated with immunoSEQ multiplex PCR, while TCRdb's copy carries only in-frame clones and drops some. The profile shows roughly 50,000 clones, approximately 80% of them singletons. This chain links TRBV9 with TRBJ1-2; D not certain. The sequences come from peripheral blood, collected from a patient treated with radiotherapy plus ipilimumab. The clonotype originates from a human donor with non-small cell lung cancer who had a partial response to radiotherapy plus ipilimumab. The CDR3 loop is CASSVVGGFGGYTF. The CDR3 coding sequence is TGTGCCAGCAGCGTAGTAGGAGGATTTGGTGGCTACACCTTC.